What follows is one TCR beta chain and its context. What it binds is unknown. This record comes from a study of long-term antiretroviral therapy in people with HIV. Study outcomes and limitations: Repertoire dominance by clones expanded before ART was seen at all time points.

The assay, immunoSEQ v3.0, was run at survey level. The assay was immunoSEQ multiplex PCR, and TCRdb's table has in-frame clones only and misses some. The repertoire holds over 10,000 clones, with roughly 77% as singletons. All participants with HIV were treated in the United States. CDR1 is LNHDA, CDR2 SQIVND, per germline (reference sequence). V was shortened by 11 bases and J by 4 bases, with 20 bases between the two germline ends. The CDR3 is made up of 14 amino acids. The sequencing used unsorted PBMCs, collected roughly 3.4 years before starting antiretroviral therapy. The origin of this receptor is a middle-aged man with HIV. This chain uses TRBV19 with TRBJ1-1, with D tentatively TRBD1 (6 bases). The CDR3 DNA is TGTGCCGCCAGGGTTGGGGGGCCGGGCACTGAAGCTTTCTTT. Its protein is CAARVGGPGTEAFF.